These 7 T cell receptor beta chains came from one sample sequenced in a study of blood T cell repertoires in COVID-19. Sequencing used immunoSEQ multiplex PCR; TCRdb keeps in-frame clones, though not all of them. The data contain around 200,000 clones, 78% of them singletons. Material for sequencing was peripheral blood. Every receptor here comes from a woman aged 80 or over with active or convalescent COVID-19.

The V gene is TRBV10-1, the J gene TRBJ1-1; TRBD1 agrees at 7 bases. With V trimmed by 6 bases and J by 7 bases, 8 bases remained unmatched. Germline V gene data show CDR1 as WNHNN and CDR2 as SYGVQD (reference sequence). The CDR3 runs to 13 residues. CDR3 protein: CASRSQGSGEAFF. CDR3 in DNA: TGCGCCAGCAGATCACAGGGGAGCGGTGAAGCTTTCTTT.

The genes are TRBV11-2 and TRBJ2-5; D call uncertain. The CDR3 contains 17 residues. The germline CDR1 and CDR2 sequences are SGHAT and FQNNGV. Trimming removed 2 bases from V and 5 bases from J, with 21 bases in between. The CDR3 DNA is TGTGCCAGCAGCTTATATAACGACTCCCGGGTAATCGAGACCCAGTACTTC. This sequence encodes CASSLYNDSRVIETQYF.

This chain joins TRBV19 and TRBJ1-1; the D is unclear. The V gene's germline CDR1 is LNHDA and CDR2 SQIVND (reference sequence). Trimming took 6 bases from V and 1 from J, leaving 18 bases between them. This CDR3 has 16 amino acids. The CDR3 coding sequence is TGTGCCAGTAGGCAACCGGGGAACGAGCCGAACACTGAAGCTTTCTTT. This gives the protein CASRQPGNEPNTEAFF.

The genes are TRBV4-1 and TRBJ1-2; D is uncertain. This CDR3 is built from 15 residues. The germline V and J ends were trimmed by 0 bases and 2 bases, with 10 bases remaining between them. From germline, CDR1 is MGHRA and CDR2 YSYEKL. The CDR3 reads CASSQEPATNYGYTF. CDR3 DNA sequence: TGCGCCAGCAGCCAAGAGCCCGCCACAAACTATGGCTACACCTTC.

This chain uses TRBV5-1 with TRBJ1-3; D possibly corresponds to TRBD1 (6 bases). Trimming shortened V by 0 bases and J by 4 bases, and 11 bases separated the two germline ends. Germline-derived CDR1 and CDR2 are SGHRS and YFSETQ. The CDR3 spans 15 residues. CDR3 DNA: TGCGCCAGCAGCTTGGCAGGGGCAGGAGGAAACACCATATATTTT. Its translation: CASSLAGAGGNTIYF. The full variable domain, rest sourced from reference TRBV5-1 and TRBJ1-3, is KAGVTQTPRYLIKTRGQQVTLSCSPISGHRSVSWYQQTPGQGLQFLFEYFSETQRNKGNFPGRFSGRQFSNSRSEMNVSTLELGDSALYLCASSLAGAGGNTIYFGEGSWLTVV.

This chain links TRBV24-1 with TRBJ2-3, with 9 nucleotides matching TRBD2. The CDR3 is 16 amino acids. J lost 6 bases, V lost 1 base, and 7 bases had no gene match. Germline CDR1 KGHDR, CDR2 SFDVKD. For the CDR3, the DNA is TGTGCCACCAGTGATTTTTTGCGGGGGGGGCCGGATACGCAGTATTTT. It encodes CATSDFLRGGPDTQYF.

This clone is a singleton in its sample. For the CDR3, the DNA is TGTGCCAGCAGCCGTTTGGGGACAGTAAGCACAGATACGCAGTATTTT. It codes for CASSRLGTVSTDTQYF. The chain links TRBV3-1 (or the pseudogene TRBV3-2) to TRBJ2-3; 7 positions match TRBD1. J was trimmed by 0 bases and V by 4 bases; bases with no gene match: 7. The CDR3 is 16 amino acids. Germline lookup yields CDR1 LGHDT and CDR2 YNNKEL (reference sequence).